A single TCR beta chain is shown here with its context. Trimming left V 7 bases short and J 1 base short, with 16 bases between. This CDR3 has 15 residues. Per germline, CDR1 SEHNR and CDR2 FQNEAQ (reference sequence). The entry originates in a study of blood T cell repertoires in COVID-19. Background on the study: From T cells, B-cell-depleted T cells, or PBMCs came the material, which was cDNA or gDNA.

Assay used: immunoSEQ multiplex PCR; TCRdb lists only in-frame clones, some missing. The sample includes tens of thousands of clones, around 80% of them seen just once. Material: peripheral blood. This sequence originates from a man aged 50-59 years with active or convalescent COVID-19. This chain links TRBV7-9 with TRBJ1-2; no clear D gene. The chain's CDR3 is CASTSIRRDNYGYTF. CDR3 bases: TGTGCCAGCACCTCAATAAGGAGGGATAACTATGGCTACACCTTC. The complete variable domain, with remaining parts taken from reference TRBV7-9 and TRBJ1-2, reads DTGVSQNPRHKITKRGQNVTFRCDPISEHNRLYWYRQTLGQGPEFLTYFQNEAQLEKSRLLSDRFSAERPKGSFSTLEIQRTEQGDSAMYLCASTSIRRDNYGYTFGSGTRLTVV.